This T cell receptor beta chain was identified in a study of T-cell memory formation after mild COVID-19. Study as a whole: Each donor largely had its own TCR clusters. Study conclusions and caveats: Cross-reactive memory apparently joined, as some responding clones appeared in pre-infection memory. Clones shrinking between day 15 and 85 showed a balanced CD4/CD8 split, and those that grew later tilted toward CD4+.

The V end lost 5 bases, the J end lost 1 base, and 12 bases lay between the germline ends. This CDR3 comprises 14 residues. Germline lookup yields CDR1 SEHNR and CDR2 FQNEAQ (reference sequence). TCRdb reanalysed the 5' RACE reads using MiXCR and keeps one entry per CDR3 protein. The table shows 400,000 or so distinct CDR3 sequences, with 15% to 25% occurring only once. Comments on this clonotype: Its antigen is not known.

The specimen sequenced was PBMCs or a T cell subset sorted from them (not recorded which). The V call is TRBV7-9, the J call TRBJ2-7, with D uncertain. The TCR was taken from an adult woman who had mild COVID-19 (a few samples of this study predate the infection). Cell type and time point are not known. CDR3 DNA sequence: TGTGCCAGCAGCCCCTCGAGTGAATCCTACGAGCAGTACTTC. Translating it yields CASSPSSESYEQYF. Full variable domain (outside the CDR3, taken from reference TRBV7-9 and TRBJ2-7): DTGVSQNPRHKITKRGQNVTFRCDPISEHNRLYWYRQTLGQGPEFLTYFQNEAQLEKSRLLSDRFSAERPKGSFSTLEIQRTEQGDSAMYLCASSPSSESYEQYFGPGTRLTVT.